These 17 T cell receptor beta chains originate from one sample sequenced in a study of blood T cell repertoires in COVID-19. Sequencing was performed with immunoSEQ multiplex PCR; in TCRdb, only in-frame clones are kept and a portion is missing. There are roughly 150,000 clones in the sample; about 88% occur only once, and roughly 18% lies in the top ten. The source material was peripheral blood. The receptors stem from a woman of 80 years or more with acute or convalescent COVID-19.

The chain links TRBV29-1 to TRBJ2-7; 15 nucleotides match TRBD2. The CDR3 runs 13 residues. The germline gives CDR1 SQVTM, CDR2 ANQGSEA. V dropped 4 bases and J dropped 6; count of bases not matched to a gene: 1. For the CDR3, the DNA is TGCAGCGTTGGGGGACTAGCGGGAGGCGAGCAGTACTTC. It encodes CSVGGLAGGEQYF.

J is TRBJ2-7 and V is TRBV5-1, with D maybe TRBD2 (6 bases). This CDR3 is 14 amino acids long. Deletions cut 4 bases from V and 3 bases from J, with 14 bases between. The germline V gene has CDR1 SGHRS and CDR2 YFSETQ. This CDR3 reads CASSRTGDLYEQYF. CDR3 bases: TGCGCCAGCAGCCGTACGGGGGATCTCTACGAGCAGTACTTC.

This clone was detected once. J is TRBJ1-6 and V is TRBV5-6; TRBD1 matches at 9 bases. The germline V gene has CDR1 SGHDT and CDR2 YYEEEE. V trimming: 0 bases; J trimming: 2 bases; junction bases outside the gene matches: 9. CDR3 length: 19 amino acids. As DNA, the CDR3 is TGTGCCAGCAGCTTGGACAGGGGGCGTGCGGTTCCCTATAATTCACCCCTCCACTTT. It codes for CASSLDRGRAVPYNSPLHF. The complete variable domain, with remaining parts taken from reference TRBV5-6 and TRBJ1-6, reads DAGVTQSPTHLIKTRGQQVTLRCSPKSGHDTVSWYQQALGQGPQFIFQYYEEEERQRGNFPDRFSGHQFPNYSSELNVNALLLGDSALYLCASSLDRGRAVPYNSPLHFGNGTRLTVT.

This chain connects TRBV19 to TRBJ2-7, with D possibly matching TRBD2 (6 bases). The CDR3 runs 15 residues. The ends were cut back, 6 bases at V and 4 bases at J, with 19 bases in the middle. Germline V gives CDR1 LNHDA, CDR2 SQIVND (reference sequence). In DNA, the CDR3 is TGTGCCAGTAGCCCTCCGGGACGGCGGGGATACGAGCAGTACTTC. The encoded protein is CASSPPGRRGYEQYF.

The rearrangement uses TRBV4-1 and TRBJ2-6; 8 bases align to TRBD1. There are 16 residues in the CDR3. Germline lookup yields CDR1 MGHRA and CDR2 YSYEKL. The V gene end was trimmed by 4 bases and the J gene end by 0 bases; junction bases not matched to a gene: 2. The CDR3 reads CASSLDRGSGANVLTF. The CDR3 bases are TGCGCCAGCAGCCTCGACAGGGGCTCTGGGGCCAACGTCCTGACTTTC.

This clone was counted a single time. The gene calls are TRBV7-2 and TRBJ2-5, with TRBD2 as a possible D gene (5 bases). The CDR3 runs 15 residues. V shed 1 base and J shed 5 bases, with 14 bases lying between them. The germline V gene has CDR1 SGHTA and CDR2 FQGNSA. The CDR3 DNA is TGTGCCAGCAGCTTAGGAGGACTTTCCCTGGAGACCCAGTACTTC. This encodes CASSLGGLSLETQYF.

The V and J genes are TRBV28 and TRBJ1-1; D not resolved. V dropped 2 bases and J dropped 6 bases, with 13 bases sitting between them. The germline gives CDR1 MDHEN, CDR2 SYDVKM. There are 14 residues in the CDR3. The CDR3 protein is CASSLGGPLSEAFF. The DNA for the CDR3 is TGTGCCAGCAGTTTAGGAGGACCGCTCTCTGAAGCTTTCTTT.

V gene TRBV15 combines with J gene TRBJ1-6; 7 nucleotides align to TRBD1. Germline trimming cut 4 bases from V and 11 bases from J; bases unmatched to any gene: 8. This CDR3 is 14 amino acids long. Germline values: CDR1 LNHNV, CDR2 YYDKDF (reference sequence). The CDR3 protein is CATSTRQGMAPLHF. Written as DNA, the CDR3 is TGTGCCACCAGCACCAGACAGGGTATGGCACCCCTCCACTTT.

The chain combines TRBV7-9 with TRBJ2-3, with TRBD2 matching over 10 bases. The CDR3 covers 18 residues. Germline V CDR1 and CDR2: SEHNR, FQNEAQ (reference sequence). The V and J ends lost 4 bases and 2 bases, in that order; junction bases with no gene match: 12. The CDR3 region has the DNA TGTGCCAGCAGCTCGGCTAGGACTAGCGGAGGTCTCACAGATACGCAGTATTTT. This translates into CASSSARTSGGLTDTQYF.

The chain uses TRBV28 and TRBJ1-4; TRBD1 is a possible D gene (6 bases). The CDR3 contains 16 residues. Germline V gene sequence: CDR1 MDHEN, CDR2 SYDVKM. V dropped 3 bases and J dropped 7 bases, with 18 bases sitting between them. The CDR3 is CASSLLGAGLGEKLFF. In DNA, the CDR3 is TGTGCCAGCAGTTTGCTGGGGGCTGGGTTGGGTGAAAAACTGTTTTTT.

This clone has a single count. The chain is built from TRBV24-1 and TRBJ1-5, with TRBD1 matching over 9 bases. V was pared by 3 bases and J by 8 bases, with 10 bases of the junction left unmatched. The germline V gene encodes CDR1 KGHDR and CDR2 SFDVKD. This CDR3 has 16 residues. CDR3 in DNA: TGTGCCACCAGTGATGAAGCAGGGACAGGGTGGGAGCCCCAGCATTTT. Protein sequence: CATSDEAGTGWEPQHF.

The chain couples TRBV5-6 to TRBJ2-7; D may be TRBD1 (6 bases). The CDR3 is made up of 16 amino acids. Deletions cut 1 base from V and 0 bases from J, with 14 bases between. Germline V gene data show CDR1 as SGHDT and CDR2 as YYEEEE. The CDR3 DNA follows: TGTGCCAGCAGCTTGTTTAGCACAGGGACCTCCTACGAGCAGTACTTC. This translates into CASSLFSTGTSYEQYF.

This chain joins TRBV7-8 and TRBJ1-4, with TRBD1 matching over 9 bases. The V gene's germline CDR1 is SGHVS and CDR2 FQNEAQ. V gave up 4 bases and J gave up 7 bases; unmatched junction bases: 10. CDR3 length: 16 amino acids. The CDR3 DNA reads TGTGCCAGCAGCTCTGACCGACAGGGGGTCGTTGAAAAACTGTTTTTT. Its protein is CASSSDRQGVVEKLFF.

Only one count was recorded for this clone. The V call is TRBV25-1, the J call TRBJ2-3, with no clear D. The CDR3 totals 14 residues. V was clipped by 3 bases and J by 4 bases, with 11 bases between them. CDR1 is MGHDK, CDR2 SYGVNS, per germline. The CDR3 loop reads CASSDQSVADTQYF. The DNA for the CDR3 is TGTGCCAGCAGTGACCAATCGGTGGCAGATACGCAGTATTTT.

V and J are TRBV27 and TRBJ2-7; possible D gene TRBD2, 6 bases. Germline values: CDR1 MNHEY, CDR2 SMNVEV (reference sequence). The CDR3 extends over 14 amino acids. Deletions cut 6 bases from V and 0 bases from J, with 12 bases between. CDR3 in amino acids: CASSRDWASYEQYF. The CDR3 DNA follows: TGTGCCAGCAGCCGGGACTGGGCCTCCTACGAGCAGTACTTC.

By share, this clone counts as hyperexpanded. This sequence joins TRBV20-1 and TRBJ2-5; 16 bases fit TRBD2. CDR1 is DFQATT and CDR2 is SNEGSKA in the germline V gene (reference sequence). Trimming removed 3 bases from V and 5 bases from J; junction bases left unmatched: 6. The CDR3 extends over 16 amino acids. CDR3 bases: TGCAGTGCTAGTTTGGGACTAGCGGGGGGGCCTGAGACCCAGTACTTC. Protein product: CSASLGLAGGPETQYF.

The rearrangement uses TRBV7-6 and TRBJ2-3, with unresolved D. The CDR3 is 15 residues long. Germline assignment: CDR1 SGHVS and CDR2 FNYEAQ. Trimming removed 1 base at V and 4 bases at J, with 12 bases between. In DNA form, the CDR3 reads TGTGCCAGCAGCTTAGGGCCCCTAGGCGCAGATACGCAGTATTTT. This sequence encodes CASSLGPLGADTQYF.